The rows below give T cell receptor beta chains drawn from one sample of a study of response to subunit inactivated influenza vaccine. TCRdb reanalysed the RT-PCR reads using MiXCR and keeps one entry per CDR3 protein. The sample has around 530,000 distinct CDR3 sequences, about 15% seen once. Sequenced material: CD4+ T cells sorted from PBMCs, taken less than 30 months after vaccination. The receptors originated from a man between 45 and 75 years old who received an inactivated influenza vaccine. Each CDR3 is given with its conserved first and last residue. Each record gives: J gene, clone size, D gene, V gene, CDR3 protein, CDR3 DNA. D genes are given only for firm matches. Part of the rows lack a size; the others show once, few, many or a class for expanded clones.

TRBJ2-5 NA NA TRBV7-2 CASSGRYQETQYF TGTGCCAGCAGCGGAAGGTACCAAGAGACCCAGTACTTC
TRBJ1-4 few NA TRBV7-9 CASSLGRQATNEKLFF TGTGCCAGCAGCTTAGGGAGACAAGCAACTAATGAAAAACTGTTTTTT
TRBJ1-1 few NA TRBV6-2/TRBV6-3 CASSRDGYEAFF TGTGCCAGCAGCCGAGACGGATACGAAGCTTTCTTT
TRBJ1-2 NA NA TRBV7-9 CASSAGTFYGYTF TGTGCCAGCAGTGCCGGGACATTCTATGGCTACACCTTC
TRBJ2-5 few NA TRBV30 CAWSSQGETQYF TGTGCCTGGAGTAGCCAGGGAGAGACCCAGTACTTC
TRBJ1-3 NA NA TRBV10-2 CASSDLAGFGGQGPGNTIYF TGCGCCAGCAGTGATTTGGCCGGGTTTGGTGGGCAGGGCCCTGGAAACACCATATATTTT
TRBJ2-2 NA NA TRBV5-8 CASSLRGLVAAGELFF TGTGCCAGCAGCTTACGGGGGCTTGTTGCCGCCGGGGAGCTGTTTTTT
TRBJ1-3 few NA TRBV4-2 CASSQGYRVGNTIYF TGTGCCAGCAGCCAAGGCTATAGGGTTGGAAACACCATATATTTT
TRBJ1-5 few NA TRBV20-1 CSARGQRGEGNQPQHF TGCAGTGCTAGGGGGCAGAGGGGAGAAGGCAATCAGCCCCAGCATTTT
TRBJ2-7 NA TRBD1 TRBV7-8 CASSPQGQGLGEQYF TGTGCCAGCAGCCCACAGGGACAGGGATTAGGCGAGCAGTACTTC
TRBJ2-3 NA NA TRBV3-1 CASSQYRQTASTDTQYF TGTGCCAGCAGCCAATATCGACAGACAGCGAGCACAGATACGCAGTATTTT
TRBJ2-2 NA NA TRBV4-3 CASSQGTVIGELFF TGCGCCAGCAGCCAAGGGACAGTTATCGGGGAGCTGTTTTTT
TRBJ2-1 NA NA TRBV4-1 CASSQDSGHSYNEQFF TGCGCCAGCAGCCAAGATAGCGGCCACTCCTACAATGAGCAGTTCTTC
TRBJ2-7 NA TRBD1 TRBV15 CATSRERRQGASEQYF TGTGCCACCAGCAGAGAGAGGAGGCAGGGGGCGTCCGAGCAGTACTTC
TRBJ2-7 many NA TRBV6-6 CASRDPDRYEQYF TGTGCCAGCAGAGACCCTGACCGTTACGAGCAGTACTTC
TRBJ2-3 NA TRBD2 TRBV7-2 CASSLRREVRADTQYF TGTGCCAGCAGCTTAAGGCGGGAGGTGAGGGCAGATACGCAGTATTTT
TRBJ1-5 many NA TRBV6-1 CASRAGVRPQHF TGTGCCAGCAGGGCCGGGGTTAGGCCCCAGCATTTT
TRBJ2-7 few NA TRBV20-1 CSARGQAGATYEQYF TGCAGTGCTAGAGGACAAGCGGGTGCGACCTACGAGCAGTACTTC
TRBJ1-5 few TRBD1 TRBV5-6 CASSLTGGGTAQPQHF TGTGCCAGCAGTCTAACAGGGGGAGGCACGGCTCAGCCCCAGCATTTT
TRBJ1-1 NA NA TRBV21-1 CASSNTGTGGAGTEAFF TGTGCCAGCAGCAACACCGGGACAGGGGGCGCGGGCACTGAAGCTTTCTTT
TRBJ2-4 NA NA TRBV21-1 CAHGAGGEMQLKNIQYF TGTGCCCACGGGGCAGGGGGCGAAATGCAGTTAAAAAACATTCAGTACTTC
TRBJ2-7 NA TRBD2 TRBV20-1 CSAKRGTYEQYF TGCAGTGCCAAGCGGGGAACCTACGAGCAGTACTTC
TRBJ1-6 NA NA TRBV20-1 CSARTNRDTSYNSPLHF TGCAGTGCTAGAACAAACAGGGACACCTCCTATAATTCACCCCTCCACTTT
TRBJ2-3 many NA TRBV29-1 CSVVWWGPTDTQYF TGCAGCGTTGTATGGTGGGGTCCCACAGATACGCAGTATTTT
TRBJ2-2 NA TRBD1 TRBV5-1 CASSLTGASTGELFF TGCGCCAGCAGCTTAACAGGGGCTAGCACCGGGGAGCTGTTTTTT